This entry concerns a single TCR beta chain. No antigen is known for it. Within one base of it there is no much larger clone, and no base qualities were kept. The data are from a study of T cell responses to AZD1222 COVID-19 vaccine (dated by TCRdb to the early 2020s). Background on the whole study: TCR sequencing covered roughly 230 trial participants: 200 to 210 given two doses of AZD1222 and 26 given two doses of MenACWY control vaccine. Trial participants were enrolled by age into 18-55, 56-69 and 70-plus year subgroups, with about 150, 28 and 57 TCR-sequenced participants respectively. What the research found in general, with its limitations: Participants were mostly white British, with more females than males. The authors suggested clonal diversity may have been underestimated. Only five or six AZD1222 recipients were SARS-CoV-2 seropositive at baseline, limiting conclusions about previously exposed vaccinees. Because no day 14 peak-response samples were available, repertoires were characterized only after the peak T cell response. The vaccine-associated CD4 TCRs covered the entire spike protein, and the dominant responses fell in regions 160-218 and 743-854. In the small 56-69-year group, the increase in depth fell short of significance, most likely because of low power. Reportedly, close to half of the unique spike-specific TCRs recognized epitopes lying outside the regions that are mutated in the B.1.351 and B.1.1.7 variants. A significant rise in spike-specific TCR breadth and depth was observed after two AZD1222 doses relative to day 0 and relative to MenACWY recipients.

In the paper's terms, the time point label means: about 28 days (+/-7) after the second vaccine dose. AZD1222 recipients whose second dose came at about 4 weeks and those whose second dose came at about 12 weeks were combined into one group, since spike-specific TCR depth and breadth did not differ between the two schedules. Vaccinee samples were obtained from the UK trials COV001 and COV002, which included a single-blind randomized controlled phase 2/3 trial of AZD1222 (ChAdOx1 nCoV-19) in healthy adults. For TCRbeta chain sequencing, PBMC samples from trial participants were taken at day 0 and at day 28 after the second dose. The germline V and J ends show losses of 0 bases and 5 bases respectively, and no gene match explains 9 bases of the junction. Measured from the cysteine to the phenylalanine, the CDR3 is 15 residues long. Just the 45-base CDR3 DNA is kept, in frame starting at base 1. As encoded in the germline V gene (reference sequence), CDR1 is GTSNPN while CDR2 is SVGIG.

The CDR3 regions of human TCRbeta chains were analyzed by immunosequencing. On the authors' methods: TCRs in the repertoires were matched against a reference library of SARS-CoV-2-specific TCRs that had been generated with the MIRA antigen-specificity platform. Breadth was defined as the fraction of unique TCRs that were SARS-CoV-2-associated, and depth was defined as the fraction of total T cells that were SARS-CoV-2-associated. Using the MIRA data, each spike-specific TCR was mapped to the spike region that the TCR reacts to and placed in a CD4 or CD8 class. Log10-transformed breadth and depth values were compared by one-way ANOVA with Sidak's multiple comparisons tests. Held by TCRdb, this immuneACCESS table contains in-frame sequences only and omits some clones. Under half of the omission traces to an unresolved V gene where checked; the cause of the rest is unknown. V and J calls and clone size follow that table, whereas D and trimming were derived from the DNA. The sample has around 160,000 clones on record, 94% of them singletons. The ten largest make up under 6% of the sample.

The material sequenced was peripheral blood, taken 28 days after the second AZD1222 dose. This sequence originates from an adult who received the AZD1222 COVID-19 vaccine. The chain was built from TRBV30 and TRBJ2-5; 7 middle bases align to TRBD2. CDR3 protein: CAWSVYGGSSETQYF. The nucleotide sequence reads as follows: TGTGCCTGGAGTGTTTACGGCGGGAGCAGTGAGACCCAGTACTTC. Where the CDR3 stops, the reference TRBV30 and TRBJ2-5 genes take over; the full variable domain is SQTIHQWPATLVQPVGSPLSLECTVEGTSNPNLYWYRQAAGRGLQLLFYSVGIGQISSEVPQNLSASRPQDRQFILSSKKLLLSDSGFYLCAWSVYGGSSETQYFGPGTRLLVL.